This T cell receptor beta chain comes out of a study of breast tumors, draining lymph nodes, adjacent tissues. Whole-study results and caveats: Luminal-like breast cancer showed significantly greater tumor-nontumor repertoire similarity than basal-like breast cancer did. Tumor T cell lymph node origin was a supported hypothesis, not proven.

Samples came from axillary lymph nodes draining the breast cancer. Many counts were recorded for this clonotype. Antigen: not known. The CDR3 length is 16 residues. The V gene lost 3 bases and the J gene lost 1 base, with 14 bases spanning the gap. Germline CDR1 reads SGHRS; CDR2 reads YFSETQ. One entry per CDR3 protein results from TCRdb running MiXCR on the multiplex PCR reads. The sample consists of about 110,000 distinct CDR3 sequences, more than 25% of them appearing once. The source material was axillary lymph node tissue. The rearrangement uses TRBV5-1 and TRBJ1-3, with a weak D call TRBD1 (5 bases). This sequence originates from a female donor with breast cancer. Some clones in this sample may be carry-over from other donors' samples. The CDR3 here is CASSWGDSASGNTIYF. CDR3 sequence (DNA): TGCGCCAGCAGCTGGGGTGACAGCGCTTCTGGAAACACCATATATTTT.